This TCR beta chain was identified during a study of blood T cell repertoires in COVID-19. Study as a whole: Sites across the United States, Italy and Spain contributed samples from acute and convalescent COVID-19.

This table comes from immunoSEQ multiplex PCR, and its TCRdb copy is limited to in-frame clones, with some not included. This table has 70,000 to 90,000 clones, about 89% appearing once. The study drew participants aged about 18 to 90 years from about two dozen US areas. Germline V gives CDR1 LGHDT, CDR2 YNNKEL (reference sequence). The V segment lost 3 bases and the J segment 0 bases; nucleotides outside the gene matches: 1. This CDR3 has 14 residues. The chain combines TRBV3-1 (or the pseudogene TRBV3-2) with TRBJ2-7; TRBD2 matches 8 bases. The source material was PBMCs or T cells enriched from blood (not recorded which). The TCR originated in a woman in her fifties or sixties with acute COVID-19. This chain's CDR3 is CASSQSGSSYEQYF. CDR3 nucleotides: TGTGCCAGCAGCCAGAGCGGGAGCTCCTACGAGCAGTACTTC.